One and the same sample provided the 30 T cell receptor beta chains below, sequenced in a study of T cells in Graves' hyperthyroidism and ophthalmopathy. TCR beta CDR3 regions were amplified from RNA. The HTBI primer set served for first-round RT-PCR of the TCR CDR3. TCRdb analysed the multiplex PCR reads with MiXCR anew, one entry per CDR3 protein. The sample gives around 290,000 distinct CDR3 sequences, about an eighth of which show up once; approximately 8.6% is in the top ten. The source material was blood. Receptor source: a woman aged 30 to 39 with Graves' hyperthyroidism that later progressed to Graves' ophthalmopathy.

This clonotype showed up many times. The chain is built from TRBV4-2 and TRBJ2-7; D is unresolved. Trimming removed 1 base at V and 1 base at J, with 11 bases between. CDR1 is LGHNA and CDR2 is YNFKEQ in the germline V gene. The CDR3 has 15 residues. DNA of the CDR3: TGTGCCAGCAGCCAAGGATTCAGCATTTCCTACGAGCAGTACTTC. It yields the protein CASSQGFSISYEQYF.

This clonotype has ten or more counts. The chain has TRBV28 and TRBJ2-7, with 9 positions matching TRBD1. This CDR3 contains 16 residues. Germline V gives CDR1 MDHEN, CDR2 SYDVKM. Germline trimming cut 3 bases from V and 0 bases from J; bases unmatched to any gene: 6. The CDR3: CASSFKQGASSYEQYF. The CDR3 nucleotides read TGTGCCAGCAGTTTCAAACAGGGGGCTTCCTCCTACGAGCAGTACTTC.

Many counts were recorded for this clonotype. The rearrangement links TRBV7-2 to TRBJ1-2; D not resolved. Germline V CDR1 and CDR2: SGHTA, FQGNSA. V was pared by 5 bases and J by 2 bases, with 12 bases between. The length of the CDR3 is 14 residues. The CDR3 region is CASSPNGANYGYTF. The CDR3 coding sequence is TGTGCCAGCAGCCCTAATGGAGCAAACTATGGCTACACCTTC.

Ten or more counts support this clonotype. The chain has TRBV20-1 and TRBJ2-1; unclear D gene. The CDR3 consists of 14 residues. The V end was cut by 1 base, the J end by 6 bases, with 13 bases between. Germline CDR1 reads DFQATT; CDR2 reads SNEGSKA (reference sequence). The CDR3 here is CSARGFVGSNEQFF. In nucleotides, the CDR3 is TGCAGTGCTAGAGGGTTCGTCGGAAGCAATGAGCAGTTCTTC.

CDR3 amino acids: CASSFGARDEKLFF. CDR3 nucleotide sequence: TGTGCCAGCAGTTTTGGGGCGAGAGATGAAAAACTGTTTTTT. This chain links TRBV28 with TRBJ1-4, with D perhaps TRBD1 (5 bases). Germline assignment: CDR1 MDHEN and CDR2 SYDVKM. V was shortened by 3 bases and J by 6 bases, with 11 bases between the two germline ends. The CDR3 consists of 14 residues.

The table lists this clonotype with many counts. The V gene is TRBV4-2, the J gene TRBJ1-4; 7 bases agree with TRBD1. The germline V gene has CDR1 LGHNA and CDR2 YNFKEQ. CDR3 length: 16 residues. Unmatched junction bases numbered 9, after V lost 0 bases and J lost 8 bases. The CDR3 protein is CASSQDRGGGEEKLFF. In nucleotides, the CDR3 is TGTGCCAGCAGCCAAGATCGGGGAGGGGGCGAGGAAAAACTGTTTTTT.

This clonotype was seen a handful of times. This chain links TRBV28 with TRBJ1-3; no firm D call. The ends were cut back, 3 bases at V and 4 bases at J, with 10 bases in the middle. The CDR3 is 14 residues long. Germline-derived CDR1 and CDR2 are MDHEN and SYDVKM. The CDR3 DNA sequence: TGTGCCAGCAGTTTCGTGCCGACGGGAAACACCATATATTTT. Amino acid sequence: CASSFVPTGNTIYF.

The sample holds many counts of this clonotype. This chain uses TRBV12-3 or TRBV12-4 with TRBJ1-3; possibly TRBD1 for D (5 bases). The CDR3 length is 16 residues. V lost 2 bases and J lost 0, with 11 bases in between. CDR3 sequence: CASSLRQSYSGNTIYF. In DNA, the CDR3 is TGTGCCAGCAGTTTAAGACAGTCCTACTCTGGAAACACCATATATTTT.

The genes are TRBV6-2 or TRBV6-3 and TRBJ2-1, with TRBD2 matching 8 bases. Germline V lookup: CDR1 MNHEY, CDR2 SVGEGT. CDR3 length equals 12 residues. Losses at the gene ends were 10 bases for V and 7 bases for J; bases not matched to a gene: 6. The CDR3 spells CAIVSGSNEQFF. For the CDR3, the DNA is TGTGCCATCGTGAGCGGGAGTAATGAGCAGTTCTTC.

This clonotype was counted at least ten times. The chain links TRBV28 to TRBJ2-4; D ambiguous. In germline, CDR1 is MDHEN, CDR2 SYDVKM. This CDR3 region has 15 residues. Trimming stripped 1 base from V and 2 bases from J, with 9 bases between. This chain's CDR3 is CASSLYGAPKNIQYF. The CDR3 coding sequence is TGTGCCAGCAGTTTATATGGAGCTCCCAAAAACATTCAGTACTTC.

Only a few counts were recorded for this clonotype. The genes are TRBV30 and TRBJ1-2; 9 nucleotides line up with TRBD1. This CDR3 has 13 residues. The junction had 3 bases not matched to a gene; V was cut back by 0 bases and J by 7 bases. Germline V gene lookup returns CDR1 GTSNPN and CDR2 SVGIG (reference sequence). CDR3 in amino acids: CAWSVRQGGGYTF. The CDR3 nucleotides are TGTGCCTGGAGTGTACGACAGGGGGGTGGCTACACCTTC.

This clonotype was seen many times. The chain carries TRBV10-3 and TRBJ2-3, with D tentatively TRBD2 (6 bases). The CDR3 runs 16 residues. The germline gives CDR1 ENHRY, CDR2 SYGVKD. Trimming pared 3 bases from V and 1 base from J, leaving 14 bases between. CDR3 loop: CAISEVWRDRTDTQYF. The CDR3 DNA reads as TGTGCCATCAGTGAAGTCTGGCGGGACCGCACAGATACGCAGTATTTT.

This clonotype occurred many times. J is TRBJ1-1 and V is TRBV11-2, with TRBD1 as a possible D gene (5 bases). From germline, CDR1 is SGHAT and CDR2 FQNNGV. V gave up 6 bases and J gave up 2 bases, with 19 bases separating them. This CDR3 contains 16 residues. CDR3 in DNA: TGTGCCAGCAGGCCCCGGGCCTCGGGGGTCAACACTGAAGCTTTCTTT. Translated, it gives CASRPRASGVNTEAFF.

The CDR3 nucleotides are TGTGCCAGCAGCAGAAGAAGAACGCCAAACTATGGCTACACCTTC. Amino acids: CASSRRRTPNYGYTF. The rearrangement links TRBV6-1 to TRBJ1-2; D gene ambiguous. With 6 bases removed from V and 2 bases from J, the gap between germline ends came to 16 bases. The length of the CDR3 is 15 residues. The germline V gene has CDR1 MNHNS and CDR2 SASEGT.

This clonotype has a count of ten or more. V gene TRBV6-1 combines with J gene TRBJ2-1; 9 positions match TRBD2. Looked up from germline, CDR1 is MNHNS and CDR2 is SASEGT. There are 16 residues in the CDR3. The J segment lost 8 bases and the V segment lost 4 bases, leaving 12 bases of the junction unmatched. Written as DNA, the CDR3 is TGTGCCAGCAGTGGGGGTGGAGCGGGAGGAGGACATGAGCAGTTCTTC. Translated: CASSGGGAGGGHEQFF.

With respect to this clonotype: One end of the junction fails to match germline, which may point to a read error. V usage is TRBV20-1 and J usage is TRBJ2-7, with TRBD2 matching over 8 bases. The CDR3 runs 14 residues. Per germline, CDR1 DFQATT and CDR2 SNEGSKA (reference sequence). CDR3: CSAGPAGVSYEQHF. The CDR3 region has the DNA TGCAGTGCTGGTCCAGCGGGAGTCTCCTACGAGCAGCACTTC.

In this sample, this clonotype turned up many times. This sequence joins TRBV29-1 and TRBJ1-1; D is undetermined. The CDR3 has 10 residues. Germline CDR1 and CDR2: SQVTM and ANQGSEA. Trimming left V 2 bases short and J 8 bases short, with 6 bases between. The CDR3 loop is CSVESSEAFF. CDR3 nucleotides: TGCAGCGTTGAAAGTTCCGAAGCTTTCTTT.

This sequence joins TRBV7-3 and TRBJ1-2; 12 bases align to TRBD1. The CDR3 length is 17 residues. Unmatched junction bases numbered 12, after V lost 6 bases and J lost 4 bases. Germline V gene lookup returns CDR1 SGHTA and CDR2 FQGTGA. CDR3 amino acids: CASSYTGTGGLGYGYTF. The CDR3 bases are TGTGCCAGCAGTTACACCGGGACAGGGGGCTTGGGCTATGGCTACACCTTC.

This chain uses TRBV20-1 with TRBJ1-2; D not resolved. Trimming took off 3 bases at V and 2 bases at J, with 10 bases between the two ends. This CDR3 region has 13 residues. From germline, CDR1 is DFQATT and CDR2 SNEGSKA (reference sequence). The CDR3 reads CSASKGSNYGYTF. The CDR3 DNA follows: TGCAGTGCTAGCAAGGGATCGAACTATGGCTACACCTTC.

As to this clonotype: The junction and the germline gene differ at one end; a read error may be behind it. The chain couples TRBV2 to TRBJ2-4; perhaps TRBD1 as D (6 bases). Germline V CDR1 and CDR2: SNHLY, FYNNEI. CDR3 length equals 11 residues. CDR3 sequence (DNA): TGTGCCAGCAGTGCCGAGCAGGGGTCCAACTTC. It specifies CASSAEQGSNF.

The sample holds many counts of this clonotype. The rearrangement links TRBV7-3 to TRBJ2-3; 9 bases line up with TRBD1. CDR1 is SGHTA and CDR2 is FQGTGA in the germline V gene. The CDR3 sequence is 15 residues long. After removal of 5 bases from V and 4 bases from J, the junction contained 7 bases not matched to a gene. The CDR3 sequence: CASSATGGVADTQYF. CDR3 in DNA: TGTGCCAGCAGCGCGACAGGGGGGGTTGCAGATACGCAGTATTTT.

About this clonotype itself: This sequence may be a read error, since a much larger clone differs from it by one base. CDR3 residues: CASLVKGDQETQYF. CDR3 coding DNA: TGTGCCAGCCTGGTCAAAGGGGACCAAGAGACCCAGTACTTC. The chain joins TRBV28 to TRBJ2-5, with D perhaps TRBD1 (5 bases). V was trimmed by 8 bases and J by 0 bases, leaving 13 bases between them. CDR3 length equals 14 residues. Looked up from germline, CDR1 is MDHEN and CDR2 is SYDVKM.

This clonotype was detected many times. V usage is TRBV27 and J usage is TRBJ2-7, with 9 positions matching TRBD1. V lost 9 bases and J lost 3; bases outside the gene matches: 6. This CDR3 has 13 residues. Germline V gene lookup returns CDR1 MNHEY and CDR2 SMNVEV (reference sequence). Here the CDR3 DNA reads TGTGCCAGTTCCGACAGGGGGGTCTACGAGCAGTACTTC. Residues: CASSDRGVYEQYF.

This clonotype was detected many times. The CDR3 reads CASRGTGFSFQPQHF. In DNA form, the CDR3 reads TGTGCCAGCAGGGGTACAGGTTTTTCCTTCCAGCCCCAGCATTTT. The V gene is TRBV6-2 or TRBV6-3, the J gene TRBJ1-5, with D maybe TRBD1 (5 bases). Germline values: CDR1 MNHEY, CDR2 SVGEGT. The V and J ends lost 6 bases and 7 bases respectively, with 19 bases between them. The length of the CDR3 is 15 residues.

This clonotype was seen many times. The chain carries TRBV24-1 and TRBJ2-5, with D maybe TRBD2 (6 bases). V lost 7 bases to trimming and J lost 2 bases, with 28 bases between them. The CDR3 covers 19 residues. Germline CDR1 reads KGHDR; CDR2 reads SFDVKD. In DNA, the CDR3 is TGTGCCACCAGCGCTCACCTGATCGCTTTAGCGGACACTCAAGAGACCCAGTACTTC. It is translated as CATSAHLIALADTQETQYF.

This clonotype was seen at least ten times. This sequence joins TRBV11-2 and TRBJ2-2; D not certain. Between the trimmed V and J ends, which lost 1 base and 8 bases, there was a span of 20 bases. The germline CDR1 and CDR2 sequences are SGHAT and FQNNGV. The CDR3 extends over 17 amino acids. CDR3 sequence: CASSLGSVRELSGELFF. CDR3 DNA: TGTGCCAGCAGCTTAGGGAGCGTAAGGGAACTTTCGGGGGAGCTGTTTTTT.

The chain links TRBV7-3 to TRBJ1-6; a weak D match, TRBD1 (5 bases). Deletions cut 4 bases from V and 9 bases from J, with 16 bases between. There are 15 residues in the CDR3. Germline-derived CDR1 and CDR2 are SGHTA and FQGTGA. The CDR3 nucleotides are TGTGCCAGCAGCTCCGGGACGGGAAGGTCTTCACCCCTCCACTTT. Translation gives CASSSGTGRSSPLHF. Filled out from reference TRBV7-3 and TRBJ1-6, the complete variable domain reads GAGVSQTPSNKVTEKGKYVELRCDPISGHTALYWYRQSLGQGPEFLIYFQGTGAADDSGLPNDRFFAVRPEGSVSTLKIQRTERGDSAVYLCASSSGTGRSSPLHFGNGTRLTVT.

On this clonotype: One end of the junction varies from germline; a read error may be responsible. This chain uses TRBV5-1 with TRBJ2-6; D ambiguous. The germline CDR1 and CDR2 sequences are SGHRS and YFSETQ. This CDR3 is 14 amino acids long. The CDR3 region is CASSPSSRANVLTF. Here the CDR3 DNA reads TGCGCCAGCAGCCCTTCCTCTAGGGCCAACGTCCTGACTTTC.

The genes are TRBV4-1 and TRBJ2-1; no definite D call. Between the trimmed V and J ends, which lost 5 bases and 5 bases, there was a span of 13 bases. This CDR3 has 14 amino acids. Germline lookup yields CDR1 MGHRA and CDR2 YSYEKL. CDR3 loop: CASSDPLTHNEQFF. For the CDR3, the DNA is TGCGCCAGCAGCGATCCGCTTACCCACAATGAGCAGTTCTTC.

This clonotype was seen ten or more times. The J gene is TRBJ2-7, the V gene TRBV20-1, with 8 bases matching TRBD2. Trimming at V came to 6 bases and at J to 6 bases, leaving 10 bases not matched to a gene. The CDR3 consists of 13 residues. Germline V lookup: CDR1 DFQATT, CDR2 SNEGSKA (reference sequence). The CDR3 coding sequence is TGCAGTGCGGAACACGGGACTAGGGGCGAGCAGTACTTC. Its translation: CSAEHGTRGEQYF.